Below are 27 T cell receptor beta chains sequenced from a single sample in a study of control samples from healthy donors and cancer patients. Sequencing was performed with immunoSEQ multiplex PCR; in TCRdb, only in-frame clones are kept and a portion is missing. Among some 70,000 clones listed, more than 75% were seen once. The material sequenced was PBMCs. These receptors were collected from a woman aged 45 to 65 with lung cancer.

This chain uses TRBV5-1 with TRBJ1-2, with D unclear. Trimming removed 0 bases from V and 4 bases from J, with 10 bases in between. This CDR3 comprises 14 residues. The V gene's germline CDR1 is SGHRS and CDR2 YFSETQ. CDR3 DNA: TGCGCCAGCAGCTTGGCCGGGCTATCCTATGGCTACACCTTC. Translation gives CASSLAGLSYGYTF.

Details on this clone: The sample has other DNA sequences that encode this CDR3 too. The rearrangement uses TRBV3-1 (or the pseudogene TRBV3-2) and TRBJ1-4; 7 bases are a match to TRBD1. Germline V lookup: CDR1 LGHDT, CDR2 YNNKEL (reference sequence). V shed 4 bases and J 4 bases; nucleotides not matched to a gene: 6. The CDR3 loop spans 15 amino acids. For the CDR3, the DNA is TGTGCCAGCAGCCGAAGGACAGGTTTTAATGAAAAACTGTTTTTT. Translation: CASSRRTGFNEKLFF.

V is TRBV3-1 (or the pseudogene TRBV3-2) and J is TRBJ1-2, with unresolved D. Deletions cut 4 bases from V and 2 bases from J, with 11 bases between. Germline V gene sequence: CDR1 LGHDT, CDR2 YNNKEL (reference sequence). The CDR3 runs to 14 residues. CDR3 sequence reads: CASSPLGPNYGYTF. CDR3 DNA: TGTGCCAGCAGCCCGCTTGGACCGAACTATGGCTACACCTTC.

This chain connects TRBV5-5 to TRBJ1-5; D is unclear. V was cut by 0 bases and J by 7 bases, with 5 bases left in between. Germline CDR1 is SGHKS and CDR2 is YYEKEE (reference sequence). The CDR3 is 12 residues long. The CDR3 coding sequence is TGTGCCAGCAGCTTGGACACCCAGCCCCAGCATTTT. Protein: CASSLDTQPQHF.

The rearrangement uses TRBV7-9 and TRBJ2-3, with 8 bases matching TRBD2. CDR1 and CDR2 (germline): SEHNR, FQNEAQ (reference sequence). V lost 1 base to trimming and J lost 5 bases; unmatched junction nucleotides: 5. This CDR3 region has 15 residues. Here the CDR3 reads CASSLERGQGDTQYF. The CDR3, as DNA: TGTGCCAGCAGCTTAGAGCGGGGGCAAGGAGATACGCAGTATTTT.

The genes are TRBV12-5 and TRBJ1-1; TRBD1 matches 10 bases. Germline loops: CDR1 LGHNT, CDR2 FRNRAP. The trim removed 7 bases at V and 1 base at J, leaving 6 bases unmatched. The CDR3 extends over 15 amino acids. The CDR3 protein is CASDRDRGGNTEAFF. The CDR3 DNA reads as TGTGCTAGTGACCGGGACAGGGGAGGGAACACTGAAGCTTTCTTT.

V usage is TRBV7-9 and J usage is TRBJ2-5; unclear D gene. The germline V and J ends were trimmed by 1 base and 2 bases, with 8 bases remaining between them. The CDR3 runs 14 residues. Germline lookup yields CDR1 SEHNR and CDR2 FQNEAQ (reference sequence). This CDR3 reads CASSLVAVQETQYF. As DNA, the CDR3 is TGTGCCAGCAGCTTAGTTGCAGTACAAGAGACCCAGTACTTC.

This clone was seen a handful of times. The chain uses TRBV6-2 or TRBV6-3 and TRBJ2-7, with no clear D. The CDR3 length is 13 residues. Deletions cut 2 bases from V and 2 bases from J, with 7 bases between. Germline V gene data show CDR1 as MNHEY and CDR2 as SVGEGT. The DNA of the CDR3 is TGTGCCAGCAGTTACACGGGTACCTACGAGCAGTACTTC. This encodes CASSYTGTYEQYF.

The chain has TRBV28 and TRBJ2-7, with D tentatively TRBD2 (5 bases). The V end was cut by 3 bases, the J end by 0 bases, with 9 bases between. Germline CDR1 is MDHEN and CDR2 is SYDVKM. The CDR3 has 14 amino acids. CDR3 DNA: TGTGCCAGCAGTTTTAGCGACACCTCCTACGAGCAGTACTTC. The encoded protein is CASSFSDTSYEQYF.

The V and J genes are TRBV5-1 and TRBJ1-2; TRBD1 matches 9 bases. The germline V gene encodes CDR1 SGHRS and CDR2 YFSETQ. The CDR3 length is 14 residues. The V segment lost 5 bases and the J segment 2 bases; nucleotides outside the gene matches: 4. The DNA of the CDR3 is TGCGCCAGCAGAGATACAGGGGGCAACTATGGCTACACCTTC. It encodes CASRDTGGNYGYTF.

J is TRBJ2-1 and V is TRBV2, with D possibly being TRBD2 (5 bases). The CDR3 has 13 amino acids. Trimming pared 6 bases from V and 0 bases from J, leaving 6 bases between. Germline V gene data show CDR1 as SNHLY and CDR2 as FYNNEI. The CDR3 sequence is CASREDSYNEQFF. CDR3 DNA: TGTGCCAGCAGGGAGGACTCCTACAATGAGCAGTTCTTC.

The chain couples TRBV20-1 to TRBJ1-2; the D is unclear. Trimming stripped 3 bases from V and 2 bases from J, with 7 bases between. CDR1 is DFQATT and CDR2 is SNEGSKA in the germline V gene (reference sequence). This CDR3 is 12 amino acids long. In DNA form, the CDR3 reads TGCAGTGCTAGTCTAAGAAACTATGGCTACACCTTC. It specifies CSASLRNYGYTF.

The J gene is TRBJ2-7, the V gene TRBV7-2, with D unclear. The CDR3 is 14 amino acids. The germline gives CDR1 SGHTA, CDR2 FQGNSA. Trimming pared 1 base from V and 2 bases from J, leaving 9 bases between. For the CDR3, the DNA is TGTGCCAGCAGCTTAGAACTGCTTCCCTACGAGCAGTACTTC. The encoded protein is CASSLELLPYEQYF.

The chain carries TRBV28 and TRBJ1-1, with 10 positions matching TRBD1. Germline-derived CDR1 and CDR2 are MDHEN and SYDVKM. CDR3 length equals 17 residues. Unmatched junction bases numbered 13, after V lost 5 bases and J lost 4 bases. The CDR3 bases are TGTGCCAGCAGTCGGGGGACAGGGGCAGTTCGGTTCACTGAAGCTTTCTTT. This gives the protein CASSRGTGAVRFTEAFF.

V and J are TRBV5-4 and TRBJ2-3, with 7 bases identical to TRBD1. The V gene's germline CDR1 is SGHNT and CDR2 YYREEE (reference sequence). J was trimmed by 1 base and V by 4 bases; bases with no gene match: 0. This CDR3 region has 13 residues. In nucleotides, the CDR3 is TGTGCCAGCAGCGACAGGGGCACAGATACGCAGTATTTT. Its protein product is CASSDRGTDTQYF.

V and J are TRBV5-1 and TRBJ1-1; D remains ambiguous. Germline lookup yields CDR1 SGHRS and CDR2 YFSETQ. The V gene lost 4 bases and the J gene lost 0 bases, with 13 bases spanning the gap. The CDR3 consists of 15 residues. CDR3 coding DNA: TGCGCCAGCAGCCCCCAAGTGGTCATGAACACTGAAGCTTTCTTT. This gives the protein CASSPQVVMNTEAFF. Full variable domain (rest looked up from reference TRBV5-1 and TRBJ1-1): KAGVTQTPRYLIKTRGQQVTLSCSPISGHRSVSWYQQTPGQGLQFLFEYFSETQRNKGNFPGRFSGRQFSNSRSEMNVSTLELGDSALYLCASSPQVVMNTEAFFGQGTRLTVV.

This chain uses TRBV5-5 with TRBJ2-3; a weak D match, TRBD2 (6 bases). The germline gives CDR1 SGHKS, CDR2 YYEKEE (reference sequence). With 4 bases removed from V and 0 bases from J, the gap between germline ends came to 12 bases. The CDR3 length is 15 residues. CDR3 loop: CASSAGTASTDTQYF. The CDR3 DNA follows: TGTGCCAGCAGCGCCGGGACTGCGAGCACAGATACGCAGTATTTT. The whole variable domain, filled in from reference TRBV5-5 and TRBJ2-3, reads DAGVTQSPTHLIKTRGQQVTLRCSPISGHKSVSWYQQVLGQGPQFIFQYYEKEERGRGNFPDRFSARQFPNYSSELNVNALLLGDSALYLCASSAGTASTDTQYFGPGTRLTVL.

The chain carries TRBV6-6 and TRBJ2-3; D is unresolved. V gave up 8 bases and J gave up 6 bases, with 9 bases separating them. The CDR3 is 11 amino acids. Looked up from germline, CDR1 is MNHNY and CDR2 is SVGAGI (reference sequence). The CDR3 DNA reads TGTGCCAGCGGTACGTTGGATACGCAGTATTTT. It translates to CASGTLDTQYF.

This clone was picked up a small number of times. This chain links TRBV5-8 with TRBJ2-7; D gene unclear. CDR3 length equals 15 residues. V was shortened by 1 base and J by 6 bases, with 17 bases between the two germline ends. Germline-derived CDR1 and CDR2 are SGHTS and YDEGEE. The CDR3 loop is CASSLFPPRATEQYF. The CDR3, as DNA: TGTGCCAGCAGCTTGTTCCCACCCCGAGCGACCGAGCAGTACTTC.

This clone showed up just once. This sequence joins TRBV7-9 and TRBJ1-2; tentative D call: TRBD1 (5 bases). CDR3 length equals 14 residues. Germline values: CDR1 SEHNR, CDR2 FQNEAQ (reference sequence). Between the trimmed V and J ends, which lost 5 bases and 2 bases, there was a span of 12 bases. CDR3 region: CASSGTGVNYGYTF. CDR3 sequence (DNA): TGTGCCAGCAGCGGTACAGGTGTCAACTATGGCTACACCTTC.

This clone showed up just a few times. The chain joins TRBV11-3 to TRBJ1-3, with D unclear. The germline gives CDR1 SGHNT, CDR2 YENEEA. This CDR3 has 14 amino acids. Trimming removed 5 bases from V and 2 bases from J, with 10 bases in between. CDR3 coding DNA: TGTGCCAGCAGCCAGAGGGTCACTGGAAACACCATATATTTT. Translating gives CASSQRVTGNTIYF. Full variable domain (outside the CDR3, taken from reference TRBV11-3 and TRBJ1-3): EAGVVQSPRYKIIEKKQPVAFWCNPISGHNTLYWYLQNLGQGPELLIRYENEEAVDDSQLPKDRFSAERLKGVDSTLKIQPAELGDSAVYLCASSQRVTGNTIYFGEGSWLTVV.

V gene TRBV11-3 combines with J gene TRBJ2-1, with a weak D call TRBD2 (6 bases). V gave up 0 bases and J gave up 4 bases, with 10 bases separating them. Germline loops: CDR1 SGHNT, CDR2 YENEEA. This CDR3 contains 15 residues. The CDR3 is CASSLDRGSYNEQFF. The CDR3 DNA is TGTGCCAGCAGCTTAGATCGGGGGAGTTACAATGAGCAGTTCTTC.

The chain has TRBV7-2 and TRBJ1-2, with unresolved D. CDR3 length equals 12 residues. Germline CDR1 is SGHTA and CDR2 is FQGNSA. The V gene lost 6 bases and the J gene lost 13 bases, with 18 bases spanning the gap. The CDR3 nucleotides are TGTGCCAGCAGTCATACCCGTTCGATCGTCACCTTC. Residues: CASSHTRSIVTF. Full variable domain (remainder filled in from reference TRBV7-2 and TRBJ1-2): GAGVSQSPSNKVTEKGKDVELRCDPISGHTALYWYRQSLGQGLEFLIYFQGNSAPDKSGLPSDRFSAERTGGSVSTLTIQRTQQEDSAVYLCASSHTRSIVTFGSGTRLTVV.

V gene TRBV19 combines with J gene TRBJ2-4, with 8 positions matching TRBD1. V lost 5 bases to trimming and J lost 9 bases; unmatched junction nucleotides: 9. Germline CDR1 is LNHDA and CDR2 is SQIVND (reference sequence). The CDR3 runs to 14 residues. The CDR3 loop is CASSLGTGSVIQYF. CDR3 DNA sequence: TGTGCCAGTAGTTTGGGGACAGGTTCAGTCATTCAGTACTTC.

The J gene is TRBJ2-7, the V gene TRBV6-2 or TRBV6-3; 8 nucleotides line up with TRBD2. Germline assignment: CDR1 MNHEY and CDR2 SVGEGT. The V and J ends lost 6 bases and 3 bases, in that order; junction bases with no gene match: 13. The CDR3 sequence is 16 residues long. In DNA form, the CDR3 reads TGTGCCAGCAGCTCCCGGGGGGGCGCGCTGATCTACGAGCAGTACTTC. It encodes CASSSRGGALIYEQYF.

To note about this clone: Different DNA sequences within this sample yield the same CDR3. The chain is built from TRBV5-1 and TRBJ2-5, with unresolved D. CDR3 length: 11 residues. Germline loops: CDR1 SGHRS, CDR2 YFSETQ. Trimming shortened V by 2 bases and J by 4 bases, and 3 bases separated the two germline ends. This CDR3 reads CASSLRETQYF. The CDR3 bases are TGCGCCAGCAGCTTAAGAGAGACCCAGTACTTC.

The V gene is TRBV11-2, the J gene TRBJ1-2; D is unresolved. The germline V gene encodes CDR1 SGHAT and CDR2 FQNNGV. CDR3 length: 15 amino acids. V lost 1 base and J lost 4, with 13 bases in between. The CDR3 loop reads CASSLGPSSLYGYTF. The CDR3 region has the DNA TGTGCCAGCAGCTTAGGTCCGTCGAGCCTCTATGGCTACACCTTC.